This T cell receptor beta chain is from a study of T cell repertoires in cytomegalovirus infection. Findings and limits, study-wide: Carriage of CMV together with the relevant HLA was identifiable through cumulative public TCR beta family frequency.

One entry per CDR3 protein results from TCRdb running MiXCR on the reads. Among roughly 760,000 distinct CDR3 sequences listed, roughly 36% were seen once. Germline V gene sequence: CDR1 SGHAT, CDR2 FQNNGV. CDR3 length: 18 residues. Germline trimming cut 0 bases from V and 0 bases from J; bases unmatched to any gene: 5. Only a few counts were recorded for this clonotype. The antigen remains undetermined. The gene calls are TRBV11-2 and TRBJ1-6, with 7 bases aligning to TRBD1. Material: PBMCs. This sequence was found in a human donor in good health (CMV status not recorded). Some clones in this sample may be carry-over from other donors' samples. The CDR3 sequence is CASSLDGTVSSYNSPLHF. The CDR3 bases are TGTGCCAGCAGCTTAGATGGGACAGTAAGCTCCTATAATTCACCCCTCCACTTT. The variable domain in full, completed from reference TRBV11-2 and TRBJ1-6, reads EAGVAQSPRYKIIEKRQSVAFWCNPISGHATLYWYQQILGQGPKLLIQFQNNGVVDDSQLPKDRFSAERLKGVDSTLKIQPAKLEDSAVYLCASSLDGTVSSYNSPLHFGNGTRLTVT.